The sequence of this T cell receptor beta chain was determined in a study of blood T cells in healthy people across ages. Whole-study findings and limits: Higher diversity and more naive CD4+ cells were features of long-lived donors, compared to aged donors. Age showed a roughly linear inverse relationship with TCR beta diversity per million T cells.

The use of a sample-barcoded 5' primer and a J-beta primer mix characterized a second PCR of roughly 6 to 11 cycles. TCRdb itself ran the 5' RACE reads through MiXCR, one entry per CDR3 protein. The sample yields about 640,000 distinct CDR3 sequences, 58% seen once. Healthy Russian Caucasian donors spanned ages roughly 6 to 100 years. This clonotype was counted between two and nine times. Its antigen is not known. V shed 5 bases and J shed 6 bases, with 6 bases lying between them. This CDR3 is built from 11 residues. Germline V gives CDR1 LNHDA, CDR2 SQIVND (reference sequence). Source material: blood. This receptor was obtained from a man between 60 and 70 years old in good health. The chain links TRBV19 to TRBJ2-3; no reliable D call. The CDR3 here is CASSVRDTQYF. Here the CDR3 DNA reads TGTGCCAGTAGTGTCAGGGATACGCAGTATTTT. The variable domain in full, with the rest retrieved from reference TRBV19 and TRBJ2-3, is DGGITQSPKYLFRKEGQNVTLSCEQNLNHDAMYWYRQDPGQGLRLIYYSQIVNDFQKGDIAEGYSVSREKKESFPLTVTSAQKNPTAFYLCASSVRDTQYFGPGTRLTVL.